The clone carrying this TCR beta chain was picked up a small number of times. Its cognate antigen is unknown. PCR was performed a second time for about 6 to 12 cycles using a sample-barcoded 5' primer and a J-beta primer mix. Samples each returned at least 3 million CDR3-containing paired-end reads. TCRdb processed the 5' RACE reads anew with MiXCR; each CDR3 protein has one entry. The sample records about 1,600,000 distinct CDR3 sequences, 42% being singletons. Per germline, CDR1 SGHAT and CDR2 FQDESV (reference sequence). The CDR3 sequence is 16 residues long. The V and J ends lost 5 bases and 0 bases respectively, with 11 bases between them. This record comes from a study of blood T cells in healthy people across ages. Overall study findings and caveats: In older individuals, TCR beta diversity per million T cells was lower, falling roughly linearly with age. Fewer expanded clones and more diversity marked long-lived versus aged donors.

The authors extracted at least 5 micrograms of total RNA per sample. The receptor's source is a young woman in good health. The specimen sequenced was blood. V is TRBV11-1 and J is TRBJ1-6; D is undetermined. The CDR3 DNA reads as TGTGCCAGCAGCCCGCTTCTGAGCTCCTATAATTCACCCCTCCACTTT. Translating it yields CASSPLLSSYNSPLHF.